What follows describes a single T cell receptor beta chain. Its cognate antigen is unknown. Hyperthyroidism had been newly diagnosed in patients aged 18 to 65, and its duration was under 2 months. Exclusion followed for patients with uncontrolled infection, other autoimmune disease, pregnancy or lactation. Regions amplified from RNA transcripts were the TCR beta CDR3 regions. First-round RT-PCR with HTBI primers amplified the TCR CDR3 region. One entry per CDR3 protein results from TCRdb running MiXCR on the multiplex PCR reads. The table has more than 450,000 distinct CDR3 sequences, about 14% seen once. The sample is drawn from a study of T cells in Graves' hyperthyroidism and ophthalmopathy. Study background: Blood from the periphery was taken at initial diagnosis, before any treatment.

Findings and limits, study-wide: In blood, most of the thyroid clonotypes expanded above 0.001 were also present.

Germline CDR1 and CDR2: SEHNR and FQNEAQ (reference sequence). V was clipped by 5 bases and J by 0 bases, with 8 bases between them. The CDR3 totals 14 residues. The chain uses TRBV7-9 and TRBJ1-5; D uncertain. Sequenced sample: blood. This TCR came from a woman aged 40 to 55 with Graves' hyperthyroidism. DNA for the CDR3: TGTGCCAGCAGCAATTCCAATAGCAATCAGCCCCAGCATTTT. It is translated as CASSNSNSNQPQHF. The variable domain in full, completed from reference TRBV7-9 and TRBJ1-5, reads DTGVSQNPRHKITKRGQNVTFRCDPISEHNRLYWYRQTLGQGPEFLTYFQNEAQLEKSRLLSDRFSAERPKGSFSTLEIQRTEQGDSAMYLCASSNSNSNQPQHFGDGTRLSIL.